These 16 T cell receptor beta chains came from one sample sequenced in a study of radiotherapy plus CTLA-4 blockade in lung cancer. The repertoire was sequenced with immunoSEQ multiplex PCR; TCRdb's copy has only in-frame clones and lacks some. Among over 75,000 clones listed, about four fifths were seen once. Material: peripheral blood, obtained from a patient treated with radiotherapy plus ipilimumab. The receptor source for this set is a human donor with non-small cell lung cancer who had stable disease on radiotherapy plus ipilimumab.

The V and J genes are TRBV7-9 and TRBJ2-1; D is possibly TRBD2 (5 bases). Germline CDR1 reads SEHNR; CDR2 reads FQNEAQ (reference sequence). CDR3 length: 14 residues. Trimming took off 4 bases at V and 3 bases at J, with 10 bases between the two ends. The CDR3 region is CASSSGVYYNEQFF. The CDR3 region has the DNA TGTGCCAGCAGCTCCGGGGTGTACTACAATGAGCAGTTCTTC.

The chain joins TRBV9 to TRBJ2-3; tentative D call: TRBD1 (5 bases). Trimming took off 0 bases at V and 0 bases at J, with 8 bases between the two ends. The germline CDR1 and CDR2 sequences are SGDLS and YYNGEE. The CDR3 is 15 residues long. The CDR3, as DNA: TGTGCCAGCAGCGTAGTAGGGGTTAGCACAGATACGCAGTATTTT. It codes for CASSVVGVSTDTQYF.

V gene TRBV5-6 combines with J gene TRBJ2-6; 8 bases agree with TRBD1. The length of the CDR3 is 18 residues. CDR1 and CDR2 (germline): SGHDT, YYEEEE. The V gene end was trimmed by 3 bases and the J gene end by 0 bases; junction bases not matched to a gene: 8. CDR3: CASSSGGQASSGANVLTF. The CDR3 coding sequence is TGTGCCAGCAGCTCTGGGGGACAGGCAAGCTCTGGGGCCAACGTCCTGACTTTC.

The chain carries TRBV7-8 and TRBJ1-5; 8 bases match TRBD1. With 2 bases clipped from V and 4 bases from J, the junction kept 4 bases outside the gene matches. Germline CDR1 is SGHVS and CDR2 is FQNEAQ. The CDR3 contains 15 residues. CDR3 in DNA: TGTGCCAGCAGCTTATCCCGACAGGGGAATCAGCCCCAGCATTTT. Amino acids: CASSLSRQGNQPQHF. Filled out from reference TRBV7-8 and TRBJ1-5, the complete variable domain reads GAGVSQSPRYKVAKRGQDVALRCDPISGHVSLFWYQQALGQGPEFLTYFQNEAQLDKSGLPSDRFFAERPEGSVSTLKIQRTQQEDSAVYLCASSLSRQGNQPQHFGDGTRLSIL.

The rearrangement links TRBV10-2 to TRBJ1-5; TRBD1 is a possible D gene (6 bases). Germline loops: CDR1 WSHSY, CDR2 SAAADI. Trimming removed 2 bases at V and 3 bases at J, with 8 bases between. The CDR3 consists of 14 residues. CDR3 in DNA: TGCGCCAGCAGTGAGGGGGGCGTCAATCAGCCCCAGCATTTT. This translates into CASSEGGVNQPQHF.

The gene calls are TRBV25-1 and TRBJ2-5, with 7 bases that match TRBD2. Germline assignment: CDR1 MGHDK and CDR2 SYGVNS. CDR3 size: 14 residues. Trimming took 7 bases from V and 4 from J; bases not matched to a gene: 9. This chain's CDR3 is CASKLAGDGETQYF. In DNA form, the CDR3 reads TGTGCCAGCAAGTTGGCGGGGGATGGAGAGACCCAGTACTTC.

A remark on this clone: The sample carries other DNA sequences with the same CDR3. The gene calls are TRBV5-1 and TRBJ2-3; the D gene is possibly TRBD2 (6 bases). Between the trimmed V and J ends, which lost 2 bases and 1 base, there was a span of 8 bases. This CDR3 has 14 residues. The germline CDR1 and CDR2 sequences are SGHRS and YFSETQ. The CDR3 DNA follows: TGCGCCAGCAGCTTAGGAGGGGGCACAGATACGCAGTATTTT. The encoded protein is CASSLGGGTDTQYF.

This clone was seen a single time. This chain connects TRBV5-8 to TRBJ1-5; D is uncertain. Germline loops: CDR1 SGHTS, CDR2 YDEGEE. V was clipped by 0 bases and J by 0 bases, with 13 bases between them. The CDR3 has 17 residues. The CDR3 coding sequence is TGTGCCAGCAGCTTGGCCCTTGGACTTTATAGCAATCAGCCCCAGCATTTT. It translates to CASSLALGLYSNQPQHF.

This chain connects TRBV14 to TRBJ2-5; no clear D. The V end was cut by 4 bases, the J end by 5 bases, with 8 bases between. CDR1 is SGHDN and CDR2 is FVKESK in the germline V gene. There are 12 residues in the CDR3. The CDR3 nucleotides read TGTGCCAGCAGCCTCGGTTGGGAGACCCAGTACTTC. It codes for CASSLGWETQYF.

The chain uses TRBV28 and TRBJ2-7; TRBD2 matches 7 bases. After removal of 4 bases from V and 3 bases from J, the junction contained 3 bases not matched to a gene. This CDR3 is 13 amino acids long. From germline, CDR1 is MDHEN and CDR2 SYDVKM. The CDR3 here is CASSWEGYYEQYF. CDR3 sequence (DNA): TGTGCCAGCAGTTGGGAGGGTTACTACGAGCAGTACTTC.

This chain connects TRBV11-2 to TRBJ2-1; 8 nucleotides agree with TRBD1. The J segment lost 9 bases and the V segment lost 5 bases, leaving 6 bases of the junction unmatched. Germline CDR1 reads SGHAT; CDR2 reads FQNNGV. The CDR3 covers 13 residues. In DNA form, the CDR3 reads TGTGCCAGCAGCCCAGACAGGGGCCCTGAGCAGTTCTTC. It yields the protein CASSPDRGPEQFF.

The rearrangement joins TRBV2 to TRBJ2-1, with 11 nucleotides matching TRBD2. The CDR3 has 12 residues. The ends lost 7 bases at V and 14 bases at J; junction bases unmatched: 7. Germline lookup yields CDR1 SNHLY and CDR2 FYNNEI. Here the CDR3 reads CASISGRAGEFF. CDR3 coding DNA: TGTGCCAGCATTAGCGGGAGGGCCGGGGAGTTCTTC.

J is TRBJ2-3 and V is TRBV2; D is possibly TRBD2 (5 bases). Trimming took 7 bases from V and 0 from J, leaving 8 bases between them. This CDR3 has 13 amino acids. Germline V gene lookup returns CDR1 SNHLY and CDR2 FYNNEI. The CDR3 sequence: CASIGVSTDTQYF. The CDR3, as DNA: TGTGCCAGCATCGGGGTGAGCACAGATACGCAGTATTTT. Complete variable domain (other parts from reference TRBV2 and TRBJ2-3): EPEVTQTPSHQVTQMGQEVILRCVPISNHLYFYWYRQILGQKVEFLVSFYNNEISEKSEIFDDQFSVERPDGSNFTLKIRSTKLEDSAMYFCASIGVSTDTQYFGPGTRLTVL.

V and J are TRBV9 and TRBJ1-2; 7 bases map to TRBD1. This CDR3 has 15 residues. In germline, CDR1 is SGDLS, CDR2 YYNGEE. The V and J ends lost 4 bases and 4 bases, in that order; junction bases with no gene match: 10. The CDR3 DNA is TGTGCCAGCAGCACCAGGGGGGACTCCGGCTATGGCTACACCTTC. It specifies CASSTRGDSGYGYTF.

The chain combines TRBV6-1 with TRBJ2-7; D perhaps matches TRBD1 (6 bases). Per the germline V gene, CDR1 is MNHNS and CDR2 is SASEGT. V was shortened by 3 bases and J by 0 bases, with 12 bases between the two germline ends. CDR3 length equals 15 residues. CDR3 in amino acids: CASSDRTASSYEQYF. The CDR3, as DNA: TGTGCCAGCAGTGATCGGACAGCGAGCTCCTACGAGCAGTACTTC.

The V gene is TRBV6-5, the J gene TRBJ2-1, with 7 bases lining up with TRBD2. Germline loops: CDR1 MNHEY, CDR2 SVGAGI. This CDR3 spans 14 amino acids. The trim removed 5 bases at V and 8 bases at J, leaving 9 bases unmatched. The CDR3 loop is CASSEGLGAHEQFF. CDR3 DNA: TGTGCCAGCAGTGAAGGACTAGGAGCCCATGAGCAGTTCTTC.